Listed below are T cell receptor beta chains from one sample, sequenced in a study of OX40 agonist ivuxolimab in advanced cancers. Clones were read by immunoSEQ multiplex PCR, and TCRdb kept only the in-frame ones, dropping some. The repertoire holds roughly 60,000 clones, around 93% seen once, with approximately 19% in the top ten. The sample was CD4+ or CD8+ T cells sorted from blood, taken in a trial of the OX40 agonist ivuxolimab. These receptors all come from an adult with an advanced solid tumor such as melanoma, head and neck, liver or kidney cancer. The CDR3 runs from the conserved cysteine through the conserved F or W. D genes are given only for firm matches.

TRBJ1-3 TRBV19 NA CASRSPGTSTLVAGNTIYF TGTGCCAGTAGGTCCCCCGGGACATCCACCCTAGTCGCTGGAAACACCATATATTTT
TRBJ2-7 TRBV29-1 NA CSVERGLGYEQYF TGCAGCGTTGAAAGGGGTTTAGGGTACGAGCAGTACTTC
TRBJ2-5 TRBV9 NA CASSSTETQYF TGTGCCAGCAGCTCCACGGAGACCCAGTACTTC
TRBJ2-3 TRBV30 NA CAWSRTDTQYF TGTGCCTGGAGTCGCACAGATACGCAGTATTTT
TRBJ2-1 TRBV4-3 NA CASSQAPSADEQFF TGCGCCAGCAGCCAAGCGCCTAGCGCCGATGAGCAGTTCTTC
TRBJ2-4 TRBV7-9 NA CASGHPPQGLAKNIQYF TGTGCCAGCGGCCACCCCCCCCAGGGGCTAGCCAAAAACATTCAGTACTTC
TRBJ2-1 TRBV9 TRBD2 CASSGGLARYNEQFF TGTGCCAGCAGCGGGGGACTAGCGCGATACAATGAGCAGTTCTTC
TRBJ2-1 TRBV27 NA CASSLSGDGSYNEQFF TGTGCCAGCAGTTTATCGGGGGATGGCTCCTACAATGAGCAGTTCTTC
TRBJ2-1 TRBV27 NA CASSLTGPSYNEQFF TGTGCCAGCAGTTTAACGGGCCCCTCCTACAATGAGCAGTTCTTC
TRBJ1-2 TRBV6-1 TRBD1 CASSDRDRVIGNYGYTF TGTGCCAGCAGTGACCGGGACAGGGTGATTGGTAACTATGGCTACACCTTC
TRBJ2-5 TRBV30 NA CAWSVGQGPLYGETQYF TGTGCCTGGAGTGTCGGGCAGGGTCCGCTTTACGGAGAGACCCAGTACTTC
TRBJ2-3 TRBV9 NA CASSLTDTQYF TGTGCCAGCAGCCTCACAGATACGCAGTATTTT
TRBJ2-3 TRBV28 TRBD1 CASSGDRGYTDTQYF TGTGCCAGCAGCGGGGACAGGGGATACACAGATACGCAGTATTTT
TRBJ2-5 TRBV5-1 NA CASSYLQGNQETQYF TGCGCCAGCAGCTACCTACAGGGAAACCAAGAGACCCAGTACTTC
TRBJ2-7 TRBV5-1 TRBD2 CASSTGFTSERSSYEQYF TGCGCCAGCAGCACGGGGTTTACTAGCGAACGAAGCTCCTACGAGCAGTACTTC